These 16 T cell receptor beta chains were sequenced from one sample in a study of T cell changes during pregnancy in multiple sclerosis (dated by TCRdb to about 2019). The method was the immunoSEQ multiplex PCR assay. In TCRdb, the immuneACCESS table is reduced to in-frame sequences with V and J assigned. These tables do not hold every clone; where another copy was compared, an unresolved V gene accounts for under half, and the others remain unexplained. The sample table holds tens of thousands of clones, of which 90% to 95% were seen once. Around 0.63% of the sample belongs to the ten largest clones. The sample was CD4+ T cells from peripheral blood mononuclear cells, taken after pregnancy. The receptors come from a female donor in good health, enrolled as a control in a pregnancy study.

The CDR3 nucleotides read TGTGCCACCAGCAGGGGCGCGGGACAGGGTTTGATCAAAAACATTCAGTACTTC. Translating it yields CATSRGAGQGLIKNIQYF. The chain has TRBV15 and TRBJ2-4; 9 positions agree with TRBD1. This CDR3 is built from 18 residues. The germline V gene encodes CDR1 LNHNV and CDR2 YYDKDF (reference sequence). V trimming: 3 bases; J trimming: 3 bases; junction bases outside the gene matches: 12.

The chain is built from TRBV10-1 and TRBJ2-2, with D perhaps matching TRBD2 (5 bases). The germline gives CDR1 WNHNN, CDR2 SYGVQD (reference sequence). This CDR3 comprises 15 residues. The V end was cut by 4 bases, the J end by 0 bases, with 9 bases between. DNA of the CDR3: TGCGCCAGCAGTGGCGGGCACGCGAACACCGGGGAGCTGTTTTTT. Protein sequence: CASSGGHANTGELFF.

The chain joins TRBV6-1 to TRBJ2-7; 13 bases align to TRBD2. Germline loops: CDR1 MNHNS, CDR2 SASEGT. The CDR3 contains 16 residues. With 4 bases clipped from V and 3 bases from J, the junction kept 6 bases outside the gene matches. CDR3 loop: CASSGGGLAGYYEQYF. The CDR3 DNA reads TGTGCCAGCAGTGGGGGGGGACTAGCGGGATACTACGAGCAGTACTTC.

The chain uses TRBV6-5 and TRBJ2-5; 8 bases match TRBD1. The trim removed 8 bases at V and 1 base at J, leaving 9 bases unmatched. CDR3 length: 15 residues. Looked up from germline, CDR1 is MNHEY and CDR2 is SVGAGI. DNA for the CDR3: TGTGCCAGCTTTACTACAGGGGGAGGCCAAGAGACCCAGTACTTC. Translation gives CASFTTGGGQETQYF.

The V and J genes are TRBV30 and TRBJ1-3; tentatively, D is TRBD1 (5 bases). The CDR3 runs to 16 residues. Germline CDR1 and CDR2: GTSNPN and SVGIG (reference sequence). Deletions cut 0 bases from V and 0 bases from J, with 12 bases between. This CDR3 reads CAWSVQVPSSGNTIYF. The CDR3 DNA reads TGTGCCTGGAGTGTACAGGTCCCCAGCTCTGGAAACACCATATATTTT.

This clone appeared once. V usage is TRBV7-8 and J usage is TRBJ1-2; D gene uncertain. This CDR3 comprises 14 residues. Germline values: CDR1 SGHVS, CDR2 FQNEAQ. The germline V and J ends were trimmed by 1 base and 5 bases, with 11 bases remaining between them. The CDR3 loop reads CASSLGHNLYGYTF. The CDR3, as DNA: TGTGCCAGCAGCTTAGGACACAATCTGTATGGCTACACCTTC.

The rearrangement uses TRBV18 and TRBJ2-2, with TRBD1 identical over 11 bases. The CDR3 is 19 amino acids. CDR1 is KGHSH and CDR2 is LQKENI in the germline V gene. V lost 2 bases and J lost 5; bases outside the gene matches: 13. The CDR3 here is CASSPVPTSGTGGTGELFF. As DNA, the CDR3 is TGTGCCAGCTCACCAGTTCCTACCTCCGGGACAGGGGGTACCGGGGAGCTGTTTTTT.

The V gene is TRBV5-1, the J gene TRBJ1-4, with D possibly TRBD1 on 5 matching bases. This CDR3 comprises 15 residues. V was cut by 4 bases and J by 7 bases, with 17 bases left in between. CDR1 and CDR2 (germline): SGHRS, YFSETQ. The CDR3 sequence: CASSPRGGSGEKLFF. The CDR3 coding sequence is TGCGCCAGCAGCCCCCGTGGGGGGAGCGGTGAAAAACTGTTTTTT.

The chain couples TRBV9 to TRBJ2-3; D may be TRBD2 (7 bases). From germline, CDR1 is SGDLS and CDR2 YYNGEE. Deletions cut 0 bases from V and 1 base from J, with 9 bases between. CDR3 length: 15 residues. The CDR3 DNA sequence: TGTGCCAGCAGCGTAGGGGGGGGCGGCACAGATACGCAGTATTTT. It yields the protein CASSVGGGGTDTQYF. Combining the CDR3 with reference TRBV9 and TRBJ2-3 gives the whole variable domain DSGVTQTPKHLITATGQRVTLRCSPRSGDLSVYWYQQSLDQGLQFLIQYYNGEERAKGNILERFSAQQFPDLHSELNLSSLELGDSALYFCASSVGGGGTDTQYFGPGTRLTVL.

The V gene is TRBV29-1, the J gene TRBJ1-5; D remains unclear. The CDR3 contains 11 residues. Germline-derived CDR1 and CDR2 are SQVTM and ANQGSEA. V was trimmed by 6 bases and J by 5 bases, leaving 8 bases between them. The DNA for the CDR3 is TGCAGCGTCTGTAGTGATCAGCCCCAGCATTTT. Translating gives CSVCSDQPQHF. Based on the CDR3 plus reference TRBV29-1 and TRBJ1-5, the full variable domain is SAVISQKPSRDICQRGTSLTIQCQVDSQVTMMFWYRQQPGQSLTLIATANQGSEATYESGFVIDKFPISRPNLTFSTLTVSNMSPEDSSIYLCSVCSDQPQHFGDGTRLSIL.

This chain uses TRBV9 with TRBJ2-2; TRBD2 is a possible D gene (6 bases). CDR3 size: 16 residues. V lost 2 bases, J lost 6 bases, and 17 bases lay in between. Germline assignment: CDR1 SGDLS and CDR2 YYNGEE. This CDR3 is CASSVEGTIFSGELFF. The CDR3 DNA reads as TGTGCCAGCAGCGTGGAGGGGACCATCTTCTCCGGGGAGCTGTTTTTT. The full variable domain, completed using reference TRBV9 and TRBJ2-2, is DSGVTQTPKHLITATGQRVTLRCSPRSGDLSVYWYQQSLDQGLQFLIQYYNGEERAKGNILERFSAQQFPDLHSELNLSSLELGDSALYFCASSVEGTIFSGELFFGEGSRLTVL.

This chain connects TRBV19 to TRBJ2-7, with D perhaps matching TRBD2 (5 bases). The germline gives CDR1 LNHDA, CDR2 SQIVND (reference sequence). This CDR3 has 15 amino acids. V was shortened by 1 base and J by 0 bases, with 10 bases between the two germline ends. The CDR3 DNA reads as TGTGCCAGTAGTATAGTTCGGGGTAGCTCCTACGAGCAGTACTTC. This translates into CASSIVRGSSYEQYF.

V and J are TRBV7-3 and TRBJ2-3; 12 bases map to TRBD2. The ends lost 6 bases at V and 2 bases at J; junction bases unmatched: 6. CDR3 size: 16 residues. CDR1 SGHTA and CDR2 FQGTGA come from the germline V gene. CDR3 sequence (DNA): TGTGCCAGCAGATCGACTAGCGGGGGCCTCACAGATACGCAGTATTTT. It encodes CASRSTSGGLTDTQYF.

The genes are TRBV4-3 and TRBJ1-1; D might be TRBD1 (5 bases). V was shortened by 0 bases and J by 6 bases, with 8 bases between the two germline ends. The CDR3 runs 13 residues. Germline CDR1 is LGHNA and CDR2 is YSLEER. The DNA for the CDR3 is TGCGCCAGCAGCCAAGAGACGGGGGCTGAAGCTTTCTTT. This codes for CASSQETGAEAFF.

With regard to this clone: Because the CDR3 is missing its conserved closing phenylalanine or tryptophan, this is likely a read error. The genes are TRBV19 and TRBJ1-5; 9 bases are shared with TRBD1. Germline CDR1 and CDR2: LNHDA and SQIVND (reference sequence). Germline trimming cut 8 bases from V and 7 bases from J; bases unmatched to any gene: 9. The length of the CDR3 is 14 residues. The CDR3 region has the DNA TGTGCCAGTTCCGGGACAGGGAGGGGGCAGCCCCAGCATCTT. Translated, it gives CASSGTGRGQPQHL.

The chain recombines TRBV10-3 with TRBJ2-1; a weak D match, TRBD1 (6 bases). The CDR3 extends over 19 amino acids. CDR1 ENHRY and CDR2 SYGVKD come from the germline V gene. V was cut by 10 bases and J by 2 bases, with 30 bases left in between. The CDR3 region is CATQGLSGSALGAYNEQFF. The CDR3 nucleotides read TGTGCCACACAGGGCCTGAGTGGGTCCGCCTTGGGGGCCTACAATGAGCAGTTCTTC.